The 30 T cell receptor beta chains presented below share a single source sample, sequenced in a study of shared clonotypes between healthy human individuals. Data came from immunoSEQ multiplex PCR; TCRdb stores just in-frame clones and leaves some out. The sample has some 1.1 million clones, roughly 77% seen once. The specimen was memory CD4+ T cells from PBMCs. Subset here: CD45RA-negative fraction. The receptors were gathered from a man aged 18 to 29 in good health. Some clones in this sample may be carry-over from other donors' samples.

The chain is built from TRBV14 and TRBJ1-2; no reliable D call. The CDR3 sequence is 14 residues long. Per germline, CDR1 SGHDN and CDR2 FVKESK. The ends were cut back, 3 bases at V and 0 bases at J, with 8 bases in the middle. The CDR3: CASSHLQANYGYTF. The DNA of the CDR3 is TGTGCCAGCAGCCATCTGCAGGCTAACTATGGCTACACCTTC.

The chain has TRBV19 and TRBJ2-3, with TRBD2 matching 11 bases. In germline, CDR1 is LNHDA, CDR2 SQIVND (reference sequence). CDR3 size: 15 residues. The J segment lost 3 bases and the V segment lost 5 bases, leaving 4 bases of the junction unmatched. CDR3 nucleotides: TGTGCCAGTAGTCCGGGACTAGCGGAAACAGATACGCAGTATTTT. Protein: CASSPGLAETDTQYF.

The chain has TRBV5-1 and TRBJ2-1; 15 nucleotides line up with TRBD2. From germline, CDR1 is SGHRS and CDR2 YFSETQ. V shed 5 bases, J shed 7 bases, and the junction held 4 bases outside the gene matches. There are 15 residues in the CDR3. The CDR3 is CASRPGTSGRNEQFF. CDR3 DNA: TGCGCCAGCAGACCCGGGACTAGCGGGAGGAATGAGCAGTTCTTC. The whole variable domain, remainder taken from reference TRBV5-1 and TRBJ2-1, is KAGVTQTPRYLIKTRGQQVTLSCSPISGHRSVSWYQQTPGQGLQFLFEYFSETQRNKGNFPGRFSGRQFSNSRSEMNVSTLELGDSALYLCASRPGTSGRNEQFFGPGTRLTVL.

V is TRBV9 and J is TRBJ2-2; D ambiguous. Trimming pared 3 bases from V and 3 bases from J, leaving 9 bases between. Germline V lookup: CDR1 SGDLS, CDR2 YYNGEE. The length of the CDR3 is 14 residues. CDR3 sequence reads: CASSERDYTGELFF. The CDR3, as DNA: TGTGCCAGCAGCGAGAGAGACTACACCGGGGAGCTGTTTTTT. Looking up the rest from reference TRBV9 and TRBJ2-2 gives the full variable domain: DSGVTQTPKHLITATGQRVTLRCSPRSGDLSVYWYQQSLDQGLQFLIQYYNGEERAKGNILERFSAQQFPDLHSELNLSSLELGDSALYFCASSERDYTGELFFGEGSRLTVL.

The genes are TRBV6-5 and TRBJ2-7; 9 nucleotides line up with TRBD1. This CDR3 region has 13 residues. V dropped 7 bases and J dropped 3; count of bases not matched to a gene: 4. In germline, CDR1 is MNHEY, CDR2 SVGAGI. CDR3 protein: CASTKDRGYEQYF. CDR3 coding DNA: TGTGCCAGCACTAAGGACAGGGGCTACGAGCAGTACTTC.

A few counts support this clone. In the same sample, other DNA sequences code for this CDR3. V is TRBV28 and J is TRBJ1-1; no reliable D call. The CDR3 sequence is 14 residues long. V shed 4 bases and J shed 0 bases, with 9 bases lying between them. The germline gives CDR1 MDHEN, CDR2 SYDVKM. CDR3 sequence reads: CASSSPGMNTEAFF. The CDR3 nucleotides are TGTGCCAGCAGTTCCCCGGGAATGAACACTGAAGCTTTCTTT. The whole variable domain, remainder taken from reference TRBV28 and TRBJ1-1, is DVKVTQSSRYLVKRTGEKVFLECVQDMDHENMFWYRQDPGLGLRLIYFSYDVKMKEKGDIPEGYSVSREKKERFSLILESASTNQTSMYLCASSSPGMNTEAFFGQGTRLTVV.

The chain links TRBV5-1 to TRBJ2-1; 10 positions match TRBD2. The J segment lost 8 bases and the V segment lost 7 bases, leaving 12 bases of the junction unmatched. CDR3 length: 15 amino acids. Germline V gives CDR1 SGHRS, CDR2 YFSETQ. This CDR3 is CASAGSGRVGDEQFF. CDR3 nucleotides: TGCGCCAGCGCGGGAAGCGGGAGGGTTGGAGATGAGCAGTTCTTC.

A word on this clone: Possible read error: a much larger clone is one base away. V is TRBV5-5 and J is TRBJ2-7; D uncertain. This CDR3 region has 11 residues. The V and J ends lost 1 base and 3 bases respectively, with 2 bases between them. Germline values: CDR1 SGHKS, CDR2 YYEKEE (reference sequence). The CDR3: CASSLNYEQYF. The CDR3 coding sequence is TGTGCCAGCAGCTTGAACTACGAGCAGTACTTC.

DNA for the CDR3: TGTGCCAGCAGCCCCGGGGGTAACTCTGGAAACACCATATATTTT. Its protein is CASSPGGNSGNTIYF. V is TRBV7-9 and J is TRBJ1-3, with D possibly TRBD1 on 5 matching bases. This CDR3 contains 15 residues. The V end was cut by 5 bases, the J end by 0 bases, with 11 bases between. CDR1 is SEHNR, CDR2 FQNEAQ, per germline (reference sequence).

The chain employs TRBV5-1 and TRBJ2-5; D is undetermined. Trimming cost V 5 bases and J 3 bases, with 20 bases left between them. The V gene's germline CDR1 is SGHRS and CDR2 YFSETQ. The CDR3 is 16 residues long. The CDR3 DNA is TGCGCCAGCAGTCTTTCCCCCGGGCCCCAAGAAGAGACCCAGTACTTC. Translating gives CASSLSPGPQEETQYF.

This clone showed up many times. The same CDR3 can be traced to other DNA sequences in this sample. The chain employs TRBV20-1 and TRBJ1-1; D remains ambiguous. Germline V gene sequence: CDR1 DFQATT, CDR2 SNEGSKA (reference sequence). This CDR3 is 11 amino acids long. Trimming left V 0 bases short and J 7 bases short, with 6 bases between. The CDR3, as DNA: TGCAGTGCTAGAGATCGAGATGAAGCTTTCTTT. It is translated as CSARDRDEAFF.

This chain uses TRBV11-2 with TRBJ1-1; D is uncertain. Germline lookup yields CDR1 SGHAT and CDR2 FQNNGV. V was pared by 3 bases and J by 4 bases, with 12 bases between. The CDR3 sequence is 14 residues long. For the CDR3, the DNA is TGTGCCAGCAGCTTTCGGCGTGAAGGCACTGAAGCTTTCTTT. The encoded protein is CASSFRREGTEAFF. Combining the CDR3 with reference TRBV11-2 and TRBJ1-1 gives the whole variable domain EAGVAQSPRYKIIEKRQSVAFWCNPISGHATLYWYQQILGQGPKLLIQFQNNGVVDDSQLPKDRFSAERLKGVDSTLKIQPAKLEDSAVYLCASSFRREGTEAFFGQGTRLTVV.

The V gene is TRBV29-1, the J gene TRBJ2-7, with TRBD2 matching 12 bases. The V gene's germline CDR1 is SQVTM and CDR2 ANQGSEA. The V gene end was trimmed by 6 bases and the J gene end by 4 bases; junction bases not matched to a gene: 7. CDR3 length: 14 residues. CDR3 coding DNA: TGCAGCGTCGCCCGACTAGCGGGAGTTTACGAGCAGTACTTC. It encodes CSVARLAGVYEQYF.

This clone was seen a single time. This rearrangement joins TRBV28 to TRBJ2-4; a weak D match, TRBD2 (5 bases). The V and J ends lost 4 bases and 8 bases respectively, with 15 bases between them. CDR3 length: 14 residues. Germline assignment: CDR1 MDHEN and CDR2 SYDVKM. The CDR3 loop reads CASSSTPGEYIQYF. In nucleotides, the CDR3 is TGTGCCAGCAGTTCCACTCCCGGGGAATACATTCAGTACTTC.

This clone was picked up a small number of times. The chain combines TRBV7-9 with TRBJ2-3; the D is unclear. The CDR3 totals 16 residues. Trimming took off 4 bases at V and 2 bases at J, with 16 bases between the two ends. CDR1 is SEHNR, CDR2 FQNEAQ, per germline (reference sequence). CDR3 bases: TGTGCCAGCAGCTCGTACCGACCTAAGGACACAGATACGCAGTATTTT. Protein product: CASSSYRPKDTDTQYF.

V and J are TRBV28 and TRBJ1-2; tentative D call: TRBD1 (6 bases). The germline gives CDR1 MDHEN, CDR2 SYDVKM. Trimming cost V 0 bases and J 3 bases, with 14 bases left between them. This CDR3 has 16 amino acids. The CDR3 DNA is TGTGCCAGCAGTTTATGGGGGGGCCAGGGTGACTATGGCTACACCTTC. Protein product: CASSLWGGQGDYGYTF.

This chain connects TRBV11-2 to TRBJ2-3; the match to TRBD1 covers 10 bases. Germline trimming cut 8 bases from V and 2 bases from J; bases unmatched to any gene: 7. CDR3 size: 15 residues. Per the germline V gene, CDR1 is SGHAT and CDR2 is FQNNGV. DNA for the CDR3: TGTGCCAGCGCGCCGGACAGGGGGGTCACAGATACGCAGTATTTT. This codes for CASAPDRGVTDTQYF.

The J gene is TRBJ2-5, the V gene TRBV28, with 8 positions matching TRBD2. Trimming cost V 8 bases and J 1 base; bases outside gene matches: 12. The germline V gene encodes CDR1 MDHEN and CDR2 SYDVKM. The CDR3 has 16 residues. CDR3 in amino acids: CASRSGIAGLQETQYF. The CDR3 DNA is TGTGCCAGCCGCTCCGGGATAGCGGGACTCCAAGAGACCCAGTACTTC.

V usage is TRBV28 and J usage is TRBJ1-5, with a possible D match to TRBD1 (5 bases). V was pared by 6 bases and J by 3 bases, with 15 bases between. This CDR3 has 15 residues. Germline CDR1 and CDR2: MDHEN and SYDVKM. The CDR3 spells CASRYEGRLNQPQHF. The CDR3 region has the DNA TGTGCCAGCAGGTATGAGGGACGGCTCAATCAGCCCCAGCATTTT.

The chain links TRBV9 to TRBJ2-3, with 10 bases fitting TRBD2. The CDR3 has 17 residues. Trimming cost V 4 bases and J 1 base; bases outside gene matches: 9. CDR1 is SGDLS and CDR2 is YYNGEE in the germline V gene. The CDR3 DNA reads TGTGCCAGCAGCTCCCATCTAGCGGGGGTTGGCACAGATACGCAGTATTTT. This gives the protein CASSSHLAGVGTDTQYF.

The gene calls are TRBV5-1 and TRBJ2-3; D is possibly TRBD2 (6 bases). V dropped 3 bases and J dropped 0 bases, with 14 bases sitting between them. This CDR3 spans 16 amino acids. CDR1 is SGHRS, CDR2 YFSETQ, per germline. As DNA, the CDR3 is TGCGCCAGCAGCTCAGAGATTAGCGGAAGCACAGATACGCAGTATTTT. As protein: CASSSEISGSTDTQYF.

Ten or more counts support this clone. The chain's CDR3 is CATAGGGNQPQHF. The CDR3 region has the DNA TGTGCCACCGCGGGGGGCGGCAATCAGCCCCAGCATTTT. The gene calls are TRBV28 and TRBJ1-5; TRBD1 might be the D (6 bases). CDR1 and CDR2 from the germline V gene are MDHEN and SYDVKM. V was clipped by 10 bases and J by 2 bases, with 12 bases between them. The CDR3 runs to 13 residues.

CDR3 sequence (DNA): TGCGCCAGCAGTCAACCAACGCGGGGCGAGCAGTACTTC. Protein product: CASSQPTRGEQYF. The chain uses TRBV23-1 and TRBJ2-7; D might be TRBD2 (6 bases). TRBV23-1 falls under the ORF class, with uncertain function. CDR3 length: 13 amino acids. Trimming stripped 2 bases from V and 6 bases from J, with 11 bases between.

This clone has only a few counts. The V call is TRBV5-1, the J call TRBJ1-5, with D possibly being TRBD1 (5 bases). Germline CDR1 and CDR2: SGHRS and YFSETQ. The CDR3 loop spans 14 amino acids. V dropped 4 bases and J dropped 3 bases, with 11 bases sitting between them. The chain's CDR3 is CASSPDTPNQPQHF. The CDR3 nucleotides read TGCGCCAGCAGCCCGGACACCCCCAATCAGCCCCAGCATTTT.

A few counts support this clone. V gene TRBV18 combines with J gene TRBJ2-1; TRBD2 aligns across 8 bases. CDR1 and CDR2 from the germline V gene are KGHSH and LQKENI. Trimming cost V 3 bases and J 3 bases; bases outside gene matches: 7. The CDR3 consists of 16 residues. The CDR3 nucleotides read TGTGCCAGCTCACCTAAGGGGCGGGAGGACTACAATGAGCAGTTCTTC. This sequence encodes CASSPKGREDYNEQFF.

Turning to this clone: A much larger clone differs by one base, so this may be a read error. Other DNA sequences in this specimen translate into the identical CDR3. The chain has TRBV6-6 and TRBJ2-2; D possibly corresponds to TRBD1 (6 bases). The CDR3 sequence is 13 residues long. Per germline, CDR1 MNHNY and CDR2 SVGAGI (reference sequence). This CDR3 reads CATHRAEAGELFF. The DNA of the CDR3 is TGTGCCACCCACAGGGCGGAGGCCGGAGAGCTGTTTTTT.

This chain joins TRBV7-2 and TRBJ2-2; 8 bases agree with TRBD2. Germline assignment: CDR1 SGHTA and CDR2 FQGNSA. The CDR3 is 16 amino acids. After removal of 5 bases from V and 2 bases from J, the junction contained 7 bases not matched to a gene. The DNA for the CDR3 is TGTGCCAGCAGCCCCGCGGGAGGAGGAAACACCGGGGAGCTGTTTTTT. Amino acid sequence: CASSPAGGGNTGELFF.

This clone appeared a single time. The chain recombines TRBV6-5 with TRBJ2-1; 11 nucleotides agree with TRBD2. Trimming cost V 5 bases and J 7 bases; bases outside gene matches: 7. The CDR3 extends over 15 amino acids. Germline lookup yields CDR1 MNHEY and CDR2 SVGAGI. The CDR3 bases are TGTGCCAGCAGTAGAGGACTAGCGGGTTTAAATGAGCAGTTCTTC. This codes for CASSRGLAGLNEQFF.

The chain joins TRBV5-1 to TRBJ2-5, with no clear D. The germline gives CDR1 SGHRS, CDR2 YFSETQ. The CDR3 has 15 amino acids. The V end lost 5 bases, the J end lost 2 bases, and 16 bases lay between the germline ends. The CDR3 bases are TGCGCCAGCAGATCGGACGGAGCAGTTCAAGAGACCCAGTACTTC. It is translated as CASRSDGAVQETQYF.

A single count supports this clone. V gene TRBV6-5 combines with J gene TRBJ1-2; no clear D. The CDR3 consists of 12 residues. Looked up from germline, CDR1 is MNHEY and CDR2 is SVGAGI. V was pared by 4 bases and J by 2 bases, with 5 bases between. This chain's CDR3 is CASSSWNYGYTF. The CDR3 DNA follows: TGTGCCAGCAGTTCCTGGAACTATGGCTACACCTTC.